The clone carrying this T cell receptor (beta chain) was seen a handful of times. Its antigen is currently unknown. These data come from a study of sequential checkpoint blockade in melanoma. Study summary: TCRbeta immunosequencing was performed on DNA from around 91 pretreatment melanoma tumor samples.

TCRdb's copy holds only in-frame clones and misses some; the assay was immunoSEQ multiplex PCR. This table holds about 4,000 clones, approximately 18% found once. Points from the study as a whole: Clinical benefit was about 30 times likelier when tumor T-cell fraction and clonality increased.

Treatment indicated: randomized to nivolumab then ipilimumab (arm A) or the reverse (arm B). The CDR3 contains 13 residues. Germline V lookup: CDR1 MNHGY, CDR2 SAAAGT. After removal of 6 bases from V and 4 bases from J, the junction contained 4 bases not matched to a gene. This TCR came from a human patient with melanoma. Some clones in this sample may be carry-over from other donors' samples. This material consisted of tumor tissue (inferred from file names), taken from a patient given nivolumab and ipilimumab in sequence. The rearrangement links TRBV6-8 to TRBJ2-7, with 9 bases matching TRBD1. CDR3 loop: CASSRDREYEQYF. The CDR3 DNA follows: TGTGCCAGCAGCCGGGACAGGGAGTACGAGCAGTACTTC.